Detailed here is one T cell receptor beta chain. Its antigen is unknown. The sample originates from a study of OX40 agonist ivuxolimab in advanced cancers. Findings and caveats of the study: Blood T cells, both CD4+ and CD8+, expanded clonally by week 6 at 0.1 to 3.0 mg/kg.

Blood got drawn at baseline, again on cycle 4 day 1, and then on cycle 7 day 1. This table comes from immunoSEQ multiplex PCR, and its TCRdb copy is limited to in-frame clones, with some not included. The sample carries around 50,000 clones, under 95% recorded once. The sequenced sample was CD4+ or CD8+ T cells sorted from blood, obtained in a trial of the OX40 agonist ivuxolimab. This TCR was recovered from an adult with an advanced solid tumor such as melanoma, head and neck, liver or kidney cancer.

CDR3 loop: CASRIGTEAFF. Here the CDR3 DNA reads TGTGCCAGCAGGATCGGGACGGAGGCTTTCTTT. The chain recombines TRBV6-5 with TRBJ1-1; weak D call: TRBD1 (5 bases). This CDR3 comprises 11 residues. Looked up from germline, CDR1 is MNHEY and CDR2 is SVGAGI. The ends were cut back, 6 bases at V and 11 bases at J, with 13 bases in the middle.